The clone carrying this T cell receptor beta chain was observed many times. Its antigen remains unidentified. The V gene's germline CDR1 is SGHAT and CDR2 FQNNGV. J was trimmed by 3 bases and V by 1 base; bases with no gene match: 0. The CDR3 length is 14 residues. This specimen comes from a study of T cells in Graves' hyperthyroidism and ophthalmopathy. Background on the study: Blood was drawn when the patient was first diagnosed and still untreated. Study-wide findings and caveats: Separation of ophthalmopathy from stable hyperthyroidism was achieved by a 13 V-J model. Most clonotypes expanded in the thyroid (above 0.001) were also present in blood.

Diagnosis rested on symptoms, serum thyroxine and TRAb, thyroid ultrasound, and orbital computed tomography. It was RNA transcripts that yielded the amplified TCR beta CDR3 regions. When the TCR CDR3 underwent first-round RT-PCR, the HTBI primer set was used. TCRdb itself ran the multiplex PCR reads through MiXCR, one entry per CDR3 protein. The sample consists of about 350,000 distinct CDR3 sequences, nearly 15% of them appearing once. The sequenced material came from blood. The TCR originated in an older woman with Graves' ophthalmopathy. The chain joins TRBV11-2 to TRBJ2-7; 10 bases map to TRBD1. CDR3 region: CASSLGTGGYEQYF. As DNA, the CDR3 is TGTGCCAGCAGCTTAGGGACAGGGGGCTACGAGCAGTACTTC.